This TCR beta chain was captured in a study of vaccination and CD4 T cells after COVID-19. This clonotype was seen a few times. Antigen unknown. The Oncomine TCR Beta short-read assay was what sequenced the DNA obtained from cultured CD4+ T cells. Each CDR3 protein is one row after TCRdb ran MiXCR on the PCR reads. The repertoire holds roughly 20,000 distinct CDR3 sequences, with 42% as singletons. CDR3 length: 13 amino acids. V lost 6 bases, J lost 11 bases, and 14 bases lay in between. CDR1 is SGHAT, CDR2 FQNNGV, per germline. The treatment: approximately 9-day PBMC culture with coronavirus spike peptide pools or control peptides (ViraFEST assay).

Source: CD4+ T cells from blood, cultured in vitro, taken before SARS-CoV-2 vaccination. The rearrangement joins TRBV11-2 to TRBJ1-6; D unresolved. The TCR comes from a human donor who had recovered from COVID-19. CDR3 sequence reads: CASSDSRLTPLHF. DNA of the CDR3: TGTGCCAGCAGTGACTCCCGTTTGACACCCCTCCACTTT. The full variable domain, rest sourced from reference TRBV11-2 and TRBJ1-6, is EAGVAQSPRYKIIEKRQSVAFWCNPISGHATLYWYQQILGQGPKLLIQFQNNGVVDDSQLPKDRFSAERLKGVDSTLKIQPAKLEDSAVYLCASSDSRLTPLHFGNGTRLTVT.